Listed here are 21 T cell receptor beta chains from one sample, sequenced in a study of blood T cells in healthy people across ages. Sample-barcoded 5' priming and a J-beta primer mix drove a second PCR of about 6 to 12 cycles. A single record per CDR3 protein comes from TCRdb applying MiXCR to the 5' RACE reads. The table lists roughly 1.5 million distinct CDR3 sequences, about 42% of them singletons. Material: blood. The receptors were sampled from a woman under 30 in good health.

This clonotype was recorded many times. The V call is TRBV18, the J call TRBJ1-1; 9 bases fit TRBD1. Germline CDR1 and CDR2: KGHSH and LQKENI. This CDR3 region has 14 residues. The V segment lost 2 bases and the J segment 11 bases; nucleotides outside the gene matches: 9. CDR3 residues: CASSPEGQGSTAFF. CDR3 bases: TGTGCCAGCTCACCAGAGGGACAGGGATCCACCGCTTTCTTT. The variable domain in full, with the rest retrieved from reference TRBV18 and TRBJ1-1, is NAGVMQNPRHLVRRRGQEARLRCSPMKGHSHVYWYRQLPEEGLKFMVYLQKENIIDESGMPKERFSAEFPKEGPSILRIQQVVRGDSAAYFCASSPEGQGSTAFFGQGTRLTVV.

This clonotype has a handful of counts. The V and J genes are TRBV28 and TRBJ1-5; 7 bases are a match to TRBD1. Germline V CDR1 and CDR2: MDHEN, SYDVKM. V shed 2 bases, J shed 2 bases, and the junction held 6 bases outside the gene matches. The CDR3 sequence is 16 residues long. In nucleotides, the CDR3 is TGTGCCAGCAGTTTACCTGACAGGGTCGGCAATCAGCCCCAGCATTTT. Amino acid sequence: CASSLPDRVGNQPQHF.

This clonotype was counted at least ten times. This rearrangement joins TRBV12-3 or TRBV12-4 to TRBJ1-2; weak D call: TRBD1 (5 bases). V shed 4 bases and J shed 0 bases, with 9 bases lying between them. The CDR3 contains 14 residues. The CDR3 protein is CASSSGQANYGYTF. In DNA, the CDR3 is TGTGCCAGCAGTTCCGGACAAGCTAACTATGGCTACACCTTC.

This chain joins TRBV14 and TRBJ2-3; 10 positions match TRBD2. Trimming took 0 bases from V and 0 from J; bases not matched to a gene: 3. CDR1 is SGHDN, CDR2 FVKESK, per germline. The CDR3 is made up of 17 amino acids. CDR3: CASSQDGLAESTDTQYF. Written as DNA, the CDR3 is TGTGCCAGCAGCCAAGACGGACTAGCGGAAAGCACAGATACGCAGTATTTT.

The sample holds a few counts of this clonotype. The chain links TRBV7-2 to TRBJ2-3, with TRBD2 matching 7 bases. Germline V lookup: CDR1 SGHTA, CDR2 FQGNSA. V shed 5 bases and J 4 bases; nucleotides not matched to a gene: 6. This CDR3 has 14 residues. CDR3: CASSRRTSADTQYF. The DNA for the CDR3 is TGTGCCAGCAGCCGCCGGACTAGTGCAGATACGCAGTATTTT.

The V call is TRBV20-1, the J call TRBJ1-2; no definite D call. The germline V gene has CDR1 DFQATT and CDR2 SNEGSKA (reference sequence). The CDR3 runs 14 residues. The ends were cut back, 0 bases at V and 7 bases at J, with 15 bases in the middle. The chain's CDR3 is CSARERTLTGGYTF. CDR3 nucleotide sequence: TGCAGTGCTAGAGAGAGGACCTTGACGGGTGGCTACACCTTC.

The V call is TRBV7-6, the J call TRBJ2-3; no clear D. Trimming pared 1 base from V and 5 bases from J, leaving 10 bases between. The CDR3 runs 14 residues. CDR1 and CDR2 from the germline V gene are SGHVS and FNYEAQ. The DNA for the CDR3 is TGTGCCAGCAGCTTAGACCCTCTTGTAGATACGCAGTATTTT. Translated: CASSLDPLVDTQYF.

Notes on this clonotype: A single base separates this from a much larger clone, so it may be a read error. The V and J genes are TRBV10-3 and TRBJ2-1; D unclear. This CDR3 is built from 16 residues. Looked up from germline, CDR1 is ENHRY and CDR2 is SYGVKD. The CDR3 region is CAISESGAPRYNKQFF. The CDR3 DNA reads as TGTGCCATCAGTGAGTCCGGAGCCCCCCGCTACAATAAGCAGTTCTTC.

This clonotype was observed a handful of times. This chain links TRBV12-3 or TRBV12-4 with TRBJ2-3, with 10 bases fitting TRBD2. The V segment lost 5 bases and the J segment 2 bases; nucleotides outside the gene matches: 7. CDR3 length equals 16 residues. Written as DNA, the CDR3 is TGTGCCAGCAGTGGGACTAGCGTGCTATACACAGATACGCAGTATTTT. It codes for CASSGTSVLYTDTQYF.

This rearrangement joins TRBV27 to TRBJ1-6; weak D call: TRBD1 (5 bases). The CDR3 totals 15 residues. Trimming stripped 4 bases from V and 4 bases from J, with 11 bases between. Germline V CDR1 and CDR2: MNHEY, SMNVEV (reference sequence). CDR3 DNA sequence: TGTGCCAGCAGTTCCAAGGGGAAGTATAATTCACCCCTCCACTTT. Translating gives CASSSKGKYNSPLHF.

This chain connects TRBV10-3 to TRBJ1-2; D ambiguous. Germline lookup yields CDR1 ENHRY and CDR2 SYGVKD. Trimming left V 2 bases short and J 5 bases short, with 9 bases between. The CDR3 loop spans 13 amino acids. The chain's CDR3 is CAISEMSEYGYTF. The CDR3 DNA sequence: TGTGCCATCAGTGAGATGTCAGAATATGGCTACACCTTC.

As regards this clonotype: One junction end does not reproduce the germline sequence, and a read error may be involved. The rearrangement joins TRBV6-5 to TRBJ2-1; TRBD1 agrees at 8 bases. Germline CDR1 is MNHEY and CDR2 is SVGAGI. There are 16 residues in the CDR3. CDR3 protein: CASSWPDRAAYNKQFF. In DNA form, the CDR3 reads TGTGCCAGCAGTTGGCCGGACAGGGCGGCCTACAATAAGCAGTTCTTC.

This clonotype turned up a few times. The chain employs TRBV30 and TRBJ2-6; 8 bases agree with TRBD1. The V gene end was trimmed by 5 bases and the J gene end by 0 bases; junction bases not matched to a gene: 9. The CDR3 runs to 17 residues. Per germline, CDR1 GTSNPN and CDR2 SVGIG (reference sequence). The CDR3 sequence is CAWDRGPLSSGANVLTF. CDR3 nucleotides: TGTGCCTGGGACAGGGGACCCTTGAGCTCTGGGGCCAACGTCCTGACTTTC.

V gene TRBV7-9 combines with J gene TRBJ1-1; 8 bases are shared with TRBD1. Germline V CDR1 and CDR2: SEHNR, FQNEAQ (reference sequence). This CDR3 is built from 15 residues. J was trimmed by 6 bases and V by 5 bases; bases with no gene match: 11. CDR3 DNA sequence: TGTGCCAGCAGCCGAGCCGGACAGGGAGGATCTGAAGCTTTCTTT. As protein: CASSRAGQGGSEAFF.

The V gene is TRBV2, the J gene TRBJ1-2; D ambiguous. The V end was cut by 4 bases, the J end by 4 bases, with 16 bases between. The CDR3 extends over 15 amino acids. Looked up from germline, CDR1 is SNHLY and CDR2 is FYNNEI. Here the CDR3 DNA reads TGTGCCAGCAGTGTTAATAGGAGGTCTAGCTATGGCTACACCTTC. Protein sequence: CASSVNRRSSYGYTF.

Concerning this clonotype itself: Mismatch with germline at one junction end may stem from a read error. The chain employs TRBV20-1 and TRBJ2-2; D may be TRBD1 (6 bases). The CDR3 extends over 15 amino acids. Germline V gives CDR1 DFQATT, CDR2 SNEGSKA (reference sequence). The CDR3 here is CSARDGTSNTGELFF. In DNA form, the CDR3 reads TGCAGTGCGAGAGATGGGACAAGTAACACCGGGGAGCTGTTTTTT.

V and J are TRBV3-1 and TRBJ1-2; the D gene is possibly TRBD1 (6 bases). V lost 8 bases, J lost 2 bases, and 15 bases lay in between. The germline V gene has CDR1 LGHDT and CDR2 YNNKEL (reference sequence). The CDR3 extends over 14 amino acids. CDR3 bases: TGTGCCAGCGGTTGGACAGAAGGAAACTATGGCTACACCTTC. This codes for CASGWTEGNYGYTF.

Written as DNA, the CDR3 is TGTGCCAGCAGAAGGGGACAGGGAGGTAACTATGGCTACACCTTC. Amino acids: CASRRGQGGNYGYTF. V gene TRBV6-5 combines with J gene TRBJ1-2; TRBD1 matches 9 bases. V was clipped by 6 bases and J by 1 base; unmatched bases: 6. The CDR3 contains 15 residues. In germline, CDR1 is MNHEY, CDR2 SVGAGI.

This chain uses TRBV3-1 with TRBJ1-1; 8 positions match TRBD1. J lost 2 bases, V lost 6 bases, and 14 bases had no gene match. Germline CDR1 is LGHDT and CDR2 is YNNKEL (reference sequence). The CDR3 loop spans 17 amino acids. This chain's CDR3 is CASSPNPTGVGNTEAFF. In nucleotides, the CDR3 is TGTGCCAGCAGTCCGAATCCGACAGGGGTGGGCAACACTGAAGCTTTCTTT.

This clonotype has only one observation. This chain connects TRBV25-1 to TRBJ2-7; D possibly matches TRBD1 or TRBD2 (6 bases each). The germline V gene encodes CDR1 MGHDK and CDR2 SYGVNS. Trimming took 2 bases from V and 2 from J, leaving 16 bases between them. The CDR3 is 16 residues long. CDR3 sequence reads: CASSEGVGGPPYEQYF. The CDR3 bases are TGTGCCAGCAGTGAAGGGGTGGGGGGCCCACCCTACGAGCAGTACTTC.

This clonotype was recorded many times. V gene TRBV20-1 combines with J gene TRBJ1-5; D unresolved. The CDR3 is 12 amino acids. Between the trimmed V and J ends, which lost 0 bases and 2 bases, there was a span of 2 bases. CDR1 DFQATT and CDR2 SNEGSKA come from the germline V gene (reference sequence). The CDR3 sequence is CSARDGNQPQHF. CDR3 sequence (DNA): TGCAGTGCTAGAGACGGCAATCAGCCCCAGCATTTT.